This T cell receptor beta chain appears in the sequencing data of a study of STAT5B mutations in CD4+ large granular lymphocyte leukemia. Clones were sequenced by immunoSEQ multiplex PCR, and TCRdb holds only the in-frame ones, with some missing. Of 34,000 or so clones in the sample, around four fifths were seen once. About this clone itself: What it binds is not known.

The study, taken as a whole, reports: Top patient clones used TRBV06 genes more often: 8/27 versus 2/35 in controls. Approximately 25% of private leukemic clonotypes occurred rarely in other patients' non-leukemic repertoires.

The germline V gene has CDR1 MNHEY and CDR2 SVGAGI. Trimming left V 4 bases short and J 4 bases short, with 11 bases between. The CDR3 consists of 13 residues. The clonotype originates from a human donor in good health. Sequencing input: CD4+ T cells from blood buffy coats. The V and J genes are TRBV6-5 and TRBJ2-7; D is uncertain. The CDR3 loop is CASSLSTLYEQYF. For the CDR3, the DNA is TGTGCCAGCAGTTTGTCGACATTATACGAGCAGTACTTC.